A selection of T cell receptor beta chains follows, all from one sample in a study of PD-L1 blockade in urothelial cancer. Assay: immunoSEQ multiplex PCR; the TCRdb copy retains only in-frame clones and omits some. The sample yields 35,000 to 45,000 clones, about 88% seen once. The starting material was PBMCs, obtained around atezolizumab (anti-PD-L1) treatment. The receptor source for this set is a donor at least 40 years old with urothelial cancer. The CDR3 runs from the conserved cysteine through the conserved F or W. Fields, in order: V gene, J gene, D gene, clone size, CDR3 protein, CDR3 DNA. D genes are given only for firm matches. Clone size, where shown, is once, few, many, or a class for clones that have expanded.

TRBV9	TRBJ1-2	TRBD1	few	CASSASTGGFYGYTF	TGTGCCAGCAGCGCCAGTACAGGGGGTTTCTATGGCTACACCTTC
TRBV9	TRBJ2-1	TRBD1	NA	CASSLGQGRNEQFF	TGTGCCAGCAGCCTCGGACAGGGAAGGAATGAGCAGTTCTTC
TRBV19	TRBJ2-1	TRBD2	NA	CASSMTSGRGNEQFF	TGTGCCAGTAGTATGACTAGCGGGAGGGGGAATGAGCAGTTCTTC
TRBV10-3	TRBJ1-2	NA	NA	CAISREVQANYGYTF	TGTGCCATCAGCCGAGAGGTTCAAGCTAACTATGGCTACACCTTC
TRBV27	TRBJ2-2	TRBD2	NA	CASSFGLAGGNTGELFF	TGTGCCAGCAGTTTTGGACTAGCGGGAGGGAACACCGGGGAGCTGTTTTTT
TRBV7-2	TRBJ2-1	TRBD2	NA	CASSHTSGRLNEQFF	TGTGCCAGCAGCCATACTAGCGGGAGACTCAATGAGCAGTTCTTC
TRBV6-1	TRBJ2-7	TRBD2	NA	CASSERASGSGNEQYF	TGTGCCAGCAGTGAAAGGGCTAGCGGGAGCGGGAACGAGCAGTACTTC
TRBV28	TRBJ1-2	TRBD1	NA	CASSQWAGGGSHYGYTF	TGTGCCAGCAGTCAATGGGCAGGGGGCGGGTCCCACTATGGCTACACCTTC
TRBV27	TRBJ2-1	TRBD2	NA	CASSLRSGLASSEQFF	TGTGCCAGCAGTTTAAGGAGTGGACTAGCGAGTAGTGAGCAGTTCTTC
TRBV27	TRBJ2-4	TRBD2	NA	CASSFGGTLAKNIQYF	TGTGCCAGCAGTTTCGGGGGGACCCTAGCCAAAAACATTCAGTACTTC
TRBV5-1	TRBJ1-2	NA	NA	CASSITPGHSYGYTF	TGCGCCAGCAGCATTACGCCCGGACACTCCTATGGCTACACCTTC
TRBV25-1	TRBJ1-2	TRBD1	few	CASSELGDSYGYTF	TGTGCCAGCAGTGAATTGGGGGACAGCTATGGCTACACCTTC
TRBV15	TRBJ2-7	TRBD2	NA	CATSRAPGLAGGGTYEQYF	TGTGCCACCAGCAGAGCCCCGGGACTAGCGGGAGGAGGGACTTACGAGCAGTACTTC
TRBV4-3	TRBJ1-1	NA	NA	CASTTTLTENTEAFF	TGCGCCAGCACCACAACCCTGACAGAGAACACTGAAGCTTTCTTT
TRBV6-1	TRBJ1-5	NA	NA	CASNKQVNSNQPQHF	TGTGCCAGCAACAAACAGGTGAATAGCAATCAGCCCCAGCATTTT
TRBV19	TRBJ2-5	NA	NA	CASSIGTDIRGTQYF	TGTGCCAGTAGTATAGGGACGGACATTAGGGGGACCCAGTACTTC
TRBV4-2	TRBJ2-2	TRBD1	NA	CASRITGGKAGELFF	TGTGCCAGCAGGATAACAGGGGGCAAGGCCGGGGAGCTGTTTTTT
TRBV19	TRBJ2-7	TRBD1	NA	CASTGTGEGSYEQYF	TGTGCCAGTACCGGGACAGGGGAGGGTTCCTACGAGCAGTACTTC
TRBV27	TRBJ2-3	NA	NA	CATLPHPGYSTDTQYF	TGTGCCACCCTACCTCACCCAGGCTATAGCACAGATACGCAGTATTTT
TRBV27	TRBJ2-2	TRBD2	NA	CASTSRAGVTYTGELFF	TGTGCCAGCACCTCGAGAGCGGGAGTAACCTACACCGGGGAGCTGTTTTTT
TRBV11-3	TRBJ2-2	NA	NA	CASSLFSANTGGLFF	TGTGCCAGCAGCCTTTTCTCCGCTAACACCGGGGGGCTGTTTTTT
TRBV20-1	TRBJ1-2	TRBD1	once	CSAPGGGYTF	TGCAGTGCCCCAGGGGGTGGCTACACCTTC
TRBV29-1	TRBJ2-3	NA	NA	CSTDRASGTDTQYF	TGCAGCACGGACCGGGCTAGCGGCACAGATACGCAGTATTTT
TRBV7-8	TRBJ2-3	TRBD2	NA	CASSLDSGSWNTDTQYF	TGTGCCAGCAGCTTAGACAGCGGGAGCTGGAACACAGATACGCAGTATTTT
TRBV4-3	TRBJ1-2	TRBD1	NA	CASSQETVGRTGGAYGYTF	TGCGCCAGCAGCCAAGAGACGGTGGGCCGGACAGGGGGCGCGTATGGCTACACCTTC
TRBV19	TRBJ2-1	TRBD2	NA	CASSIGSGGPYNEQFF	TGTGCCAGTAGTATTGGTAGCGGGGGACCCTACAATGAGCAGTTCTTC
TRBV7-7	TRBJ2-3	TRBD2	NA	CASSPGLASTDTQYF	TGTGCTAGCAGCCCAGGACTAGCGAGCACAGATACGCAGTATTTT
TRBV7-9	TRBJ2-7	TRBD1	NA	CASAQFGQGAEQYF	TGTGCCAGCGCCCAATTTGGGCAGGGGGCCGAGCAGTACTTC
TRBV6-5	TRBJ2-1	TRBD2	many	CASGRTSGGDEQFF	TGTGCCAGCGGGCGGACTAGCGGTGGGGATGAGCAGTTCTTC
TRBV4-2	TRBJ2-1	NA	NA	CASSHPEGLGEQFF	TGTGCCAGCAGCCACCCGGAGGGCCTGGGTGAGCAGTTCTTC
TRBV18	TRBJ2-1	NA	NA	CASSPPTYNEQFF	TGTGCCAGCTCACCACCCACCTACAATGAGCAGTTCTTC
TRBV13	TRBJ2-3	TRBD1	NA	CASSTRQGLIADTQYF	TGTGCCAGCAGCACCAGACAGGGTTTAATTGCAGATACGCAGTATTTT
TRBV5-4	TRBJ2-5	NA	NA	CASSPDMEETQYF	TGTGCCAGCAGCCCGGACATGGAGGAGACCCAGTACTTC
TRBV9	TRBJ2-1	NA	NA	CATSPRESSYNEQFF	TGTGCCACCTCCCCGCGGGAAAGCTCCTACAATGAGCAGTTCTTC
TRBV7-3	TRBJ2-2	NA	NA	CASSLVAGARTGELFF	TGTGCCAGCAGCTTAGTGGCAGGGGCTCGGACCGGGGAGCTGTTTTTT
TRBV18	TRBJ1-1	NA	NA	CASSPTAPKAFF	TGTGCCAGCTCACCGACTGCCCCGAAGGCTTTCTTT
TRBV7-6	TRBJ2-5	TRBD2	once	CASSSVAGGYQETQYF	TGTGCCAGCAGCTCAGTAGCGGGAGGGTACCAAGAGACCCAGTACTTC
TRBV15	TRBJ2-1	TRBD2	once	CATALPGGSYNEQFF	TGTGCCACCGCCCTCCCGGGGGGCTCCTACAATGAGCAGTTCTTC
TRBV7-9	TRBJ2-1	TRBD1	NA	CASSPPGQGNNEQFF	TGTGCCAGCAGCCCCCCGGGACAGGGGAACAATGAGCAGTTCTTC
TRBV9	TRBJ2-3	NA	once	CASSPTPGTDTQYF	TGTGCCAGCAGCCCTACCCCAGGGACAGATACGCAGTATTTT
TRBV9	TRBJ2-1	NA	NA	CASSAQRVAEQFF	TGTGCCAGCAGCGCCCAGCGCGTGGCTGAGCAGTTCTTC
TRBV30	TRBJ2-7	TRBD2	NA	CAWGLGGSSYEQYF	TGTGCCTGGGGACTCGGCGGGAGCTCCTACGAGCAGTACTTC